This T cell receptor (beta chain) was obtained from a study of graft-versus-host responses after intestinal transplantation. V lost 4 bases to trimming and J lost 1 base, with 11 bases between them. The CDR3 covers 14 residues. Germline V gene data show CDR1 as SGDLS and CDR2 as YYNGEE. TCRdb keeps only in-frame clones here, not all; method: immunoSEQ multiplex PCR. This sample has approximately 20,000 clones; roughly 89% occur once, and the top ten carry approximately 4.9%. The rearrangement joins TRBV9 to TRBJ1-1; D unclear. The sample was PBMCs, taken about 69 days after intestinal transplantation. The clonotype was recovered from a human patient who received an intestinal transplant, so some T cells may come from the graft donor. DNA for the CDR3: TGTGCCAGCAGCCCACCCACCACGAACACTGAAGCTTTCTTT. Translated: CASSPPTTNTEAFF.